The subject of this entry is one T cell receptor beta chain. Per the study methods: For nucleated cells, counts were estimated from reference gene primer amplification. Clones were sequenced by immunoSEQ multiplex PCR, and TCRdb holds only the in-frame ones, with some missing. That table furnishes V, J and clone size, whereas the DNA furnished D and trimming. The sample holds 200,000 to 250,000 clones, about four fifths seen once. The data are from a study of blood T cell repertoires in COVID-19. Study in general: Acute and convalescent COVID-19 samples came from the United States, Italy and Spain. Sample material is recorded as cDNA or gDNA derived from T cells, B-cell-depleted T cells, or PBMCs.

Per germline, CDR1 MNHEY and CDR2 SMNVEV (reference sequence). V lost 5 bases, J lost 5 bases, and 10 bases stayed unmatched. The CDR3 runs 16 residues. This chain uses TRBV27 with TRBJ2-2, with 8 bases matching TRBD2. Sequenced: peripheral blood. The sequence derives from a man aged 45-65 years with acute or convalescent COVID-19. This CDR3 reads CASSAPGGGRTGELFF. CDR3 coding DNA: TGTGCCAGCAGTGCCCCGGGGGGGGGTCGAACCGGGGAGCTGTTTTTT.